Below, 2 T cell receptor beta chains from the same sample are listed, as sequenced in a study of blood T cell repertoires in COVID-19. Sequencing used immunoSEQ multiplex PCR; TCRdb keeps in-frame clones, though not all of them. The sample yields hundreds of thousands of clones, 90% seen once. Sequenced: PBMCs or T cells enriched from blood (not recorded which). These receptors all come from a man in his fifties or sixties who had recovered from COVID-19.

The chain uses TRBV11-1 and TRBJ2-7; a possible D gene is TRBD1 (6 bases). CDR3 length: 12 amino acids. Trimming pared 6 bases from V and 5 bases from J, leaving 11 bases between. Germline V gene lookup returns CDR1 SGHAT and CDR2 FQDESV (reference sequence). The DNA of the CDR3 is TGTGCCAGCAGGGAACAGGGAAACGAGCAGTACTTC. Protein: CASREQGNEQYF. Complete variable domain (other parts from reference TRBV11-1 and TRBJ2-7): EAEVAQSPRYKITEKSQAVAFWCDPISGHATLYWYRQILGQGPELLVQFQDESVVDDSQLPKDRFSAERLKGVDSTLKIQPAELGDSAMYLCASREQGNEQYFGPGTRLTVT.

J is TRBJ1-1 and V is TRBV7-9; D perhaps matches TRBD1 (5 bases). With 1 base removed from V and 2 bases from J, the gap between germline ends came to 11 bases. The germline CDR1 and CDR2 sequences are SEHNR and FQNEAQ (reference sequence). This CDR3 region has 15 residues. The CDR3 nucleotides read TGTGCCAGCAGCTTAGGCAGGACATTCAACACTGAAGCTTTCTTT. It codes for CASSLGRTFNTEAFF.